The clone carrying this T cell receptor (beta chain) came up many times. The target antigen is unknown. This CDR3 is built from 16 residues. V was shortened by 2 bases and J by 1 base, with 14 bases between the two germline ends. Germline V lookup: CDR1 SNHLY, CDR2 FYNNEI. This sample's time point: persistent/refractory GD, antithyroid drugs over 5 years with positive TRAb. Extracted PBMC RNA gave rise to the TCR library. Criteria from the American Thyroid Association guidelines were applied to diagnose Graves' disease. The source of the sample is a study of regulatory T cells in long-lasting Graves disease. Findings and limits, study-wide: There were preferences for TRBV28, TRBJ1-2 and TRBJ2-5 in persistent disease.

To make TCR beta libraries, researchers used iRepertoire HTBI primers and Arm-PCR of CDR3 regions. In TCRdb, the multiplex PCR reads were re-called with MiXCR into one record per CDR3 protein. This repertoire shows approximately 380,000 distinct CDR3 sequences, about 20% found once; its top ten account for less than 25%. The material sequenced was peripheral blood mononuclear cells (PBMCs), taken when the disease was refractory, from a patient treated with antithyroid drugs. This receptor was taken from a female donor with Graves disease. V and J are TRBV2 and TRBJ1-1, with a tentative D call TRBD1 (5 bases). The CDR3 DNA reads TGTGCCAGCAGTGAACCGTCGACAGAGTCGAACACTGAAGCTTTCTTT. This encodes CASSEPSTESNTEAFF.